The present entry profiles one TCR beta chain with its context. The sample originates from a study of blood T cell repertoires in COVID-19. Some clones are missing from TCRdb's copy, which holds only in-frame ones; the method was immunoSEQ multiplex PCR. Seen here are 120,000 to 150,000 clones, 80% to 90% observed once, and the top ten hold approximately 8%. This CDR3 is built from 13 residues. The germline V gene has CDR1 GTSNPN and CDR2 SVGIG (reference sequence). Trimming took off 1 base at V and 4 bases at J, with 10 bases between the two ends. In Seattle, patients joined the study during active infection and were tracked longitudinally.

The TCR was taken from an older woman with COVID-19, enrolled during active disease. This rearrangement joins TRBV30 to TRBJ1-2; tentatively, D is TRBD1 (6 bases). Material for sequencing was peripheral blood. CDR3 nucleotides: TGTGCCTGGAGTGCACAGGGTGGCTATGGCTACACCTTC. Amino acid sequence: CAWSAQGGYGYTF.